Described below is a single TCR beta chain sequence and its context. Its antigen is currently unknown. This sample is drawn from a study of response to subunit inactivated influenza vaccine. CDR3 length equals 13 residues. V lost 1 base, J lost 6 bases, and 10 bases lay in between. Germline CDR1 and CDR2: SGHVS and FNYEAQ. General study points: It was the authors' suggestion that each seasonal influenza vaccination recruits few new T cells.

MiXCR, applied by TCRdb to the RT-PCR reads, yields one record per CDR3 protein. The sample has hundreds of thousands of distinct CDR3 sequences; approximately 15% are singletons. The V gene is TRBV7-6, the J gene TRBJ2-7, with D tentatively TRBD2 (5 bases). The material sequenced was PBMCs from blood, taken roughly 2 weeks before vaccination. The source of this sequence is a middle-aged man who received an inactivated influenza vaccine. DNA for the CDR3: TGTGCCAGCAGCTTAGGTCCGGGAATCGAGCAGTACTTC. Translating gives CASSLGPGIEQYF.